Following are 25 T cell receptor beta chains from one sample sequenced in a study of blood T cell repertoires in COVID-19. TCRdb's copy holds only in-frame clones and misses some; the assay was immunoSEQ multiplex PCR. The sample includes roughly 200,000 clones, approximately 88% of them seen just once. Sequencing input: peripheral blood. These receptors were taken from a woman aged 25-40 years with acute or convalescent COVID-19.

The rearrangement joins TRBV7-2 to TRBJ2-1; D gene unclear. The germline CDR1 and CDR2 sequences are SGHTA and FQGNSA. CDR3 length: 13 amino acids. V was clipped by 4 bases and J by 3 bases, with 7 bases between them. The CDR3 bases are TGTGCCAGCAGCTCGAACTTCTACAATGAGCAGTTCTTC. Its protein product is CASSSNFYNEQFF.

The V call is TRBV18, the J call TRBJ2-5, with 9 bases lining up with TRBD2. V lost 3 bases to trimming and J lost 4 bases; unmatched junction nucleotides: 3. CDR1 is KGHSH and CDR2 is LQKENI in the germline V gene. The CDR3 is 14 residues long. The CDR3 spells CASSPSGSGETQYF. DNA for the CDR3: TGTGCCAGCTCACCTAGCGGGAGCGGAGAGACCCAGTACTTC.

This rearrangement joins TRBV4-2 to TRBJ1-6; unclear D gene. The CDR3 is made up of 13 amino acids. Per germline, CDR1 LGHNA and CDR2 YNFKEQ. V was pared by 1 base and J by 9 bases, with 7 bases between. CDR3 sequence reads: CASSQGAGSPLHF. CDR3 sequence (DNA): TGTGCCAGCAGCCAAGGGGCGGGTTCACCCCTCCACTTT.

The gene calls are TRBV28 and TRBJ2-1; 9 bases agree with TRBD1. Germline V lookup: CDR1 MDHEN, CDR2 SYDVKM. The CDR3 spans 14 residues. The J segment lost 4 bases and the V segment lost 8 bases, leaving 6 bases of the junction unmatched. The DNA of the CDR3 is TGTGCCAGCGTGGGACAGGGCGCTTACAATGAGCAGTTCTTC. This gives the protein CASVGQGAYNEQFF.

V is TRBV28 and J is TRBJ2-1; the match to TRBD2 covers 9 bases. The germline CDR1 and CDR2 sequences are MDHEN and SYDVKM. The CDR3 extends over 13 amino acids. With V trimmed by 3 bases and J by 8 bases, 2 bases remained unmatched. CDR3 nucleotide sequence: TGTGCCAGCAGTTTTCGGACTAGCGATGAGCAGTTCTTC. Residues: CASSFRTSDEQFF.

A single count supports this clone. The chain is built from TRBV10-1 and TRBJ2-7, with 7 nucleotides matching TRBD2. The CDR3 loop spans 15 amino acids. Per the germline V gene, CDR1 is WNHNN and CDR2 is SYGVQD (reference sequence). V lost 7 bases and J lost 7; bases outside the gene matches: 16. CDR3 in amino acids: CASIPAAGGRGEQYF. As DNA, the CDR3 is TGCGCCAGCATCCCAGCAGCGGGTGGGAGGGGTGAGCAGTACTTC.

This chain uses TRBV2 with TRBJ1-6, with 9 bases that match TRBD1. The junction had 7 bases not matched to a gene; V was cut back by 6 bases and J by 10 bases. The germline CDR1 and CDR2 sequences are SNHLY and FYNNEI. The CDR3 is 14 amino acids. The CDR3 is CASRGQGGQSPLHF. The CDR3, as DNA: TGTGCCAGCAGGGGACAGGGAGGTCAGTCACCCCTCCACTTT.

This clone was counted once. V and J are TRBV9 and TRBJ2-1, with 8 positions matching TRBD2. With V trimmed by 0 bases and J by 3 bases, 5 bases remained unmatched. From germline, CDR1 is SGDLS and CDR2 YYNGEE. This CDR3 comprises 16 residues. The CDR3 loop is CASSVGGLVVYNEQFF. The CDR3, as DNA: TGTGCCAGCAGCGTAGGGGGACTAGTAGTCTACAATGAGCAGTTCTTC.

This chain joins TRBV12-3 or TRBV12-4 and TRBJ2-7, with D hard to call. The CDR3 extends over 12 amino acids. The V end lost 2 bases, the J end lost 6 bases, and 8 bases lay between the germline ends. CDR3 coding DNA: TGTGCCAGCAGTTTATTCTTTTCCGAGCAGTACTTC. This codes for CASSLFFSEQYF.

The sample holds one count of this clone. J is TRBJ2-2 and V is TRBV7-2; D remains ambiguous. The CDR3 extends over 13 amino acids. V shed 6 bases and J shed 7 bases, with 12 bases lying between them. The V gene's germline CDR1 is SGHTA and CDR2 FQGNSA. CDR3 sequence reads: CASRESFGGELFF. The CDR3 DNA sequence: TGTGCCAGCAGGGAGAGTTTTGGCGGGGAGCTGTTTTTT.

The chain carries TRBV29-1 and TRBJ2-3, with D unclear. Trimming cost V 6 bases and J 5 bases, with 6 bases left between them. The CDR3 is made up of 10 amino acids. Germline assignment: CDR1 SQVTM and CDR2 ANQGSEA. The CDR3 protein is CSVPIDTQYF. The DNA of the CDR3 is TGCAGCGTCCCTATAGATACGCAGTATTTT.

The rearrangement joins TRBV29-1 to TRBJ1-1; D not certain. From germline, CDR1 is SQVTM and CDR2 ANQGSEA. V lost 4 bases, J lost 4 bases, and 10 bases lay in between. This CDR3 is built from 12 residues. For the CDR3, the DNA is TGCAGCGTTGTGATCTCGGGCACTGAAGCTTTCTTT. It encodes CSVVISGTEAFF.

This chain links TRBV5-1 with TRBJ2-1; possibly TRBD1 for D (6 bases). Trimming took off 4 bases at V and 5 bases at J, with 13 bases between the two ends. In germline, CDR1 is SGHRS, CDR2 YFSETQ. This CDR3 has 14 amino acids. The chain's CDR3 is CASSTGQPDNEQFF. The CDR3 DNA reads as TGCGCCAGCAGCACCGGACAGCCCGACAATGAGCAGTTCTTC.

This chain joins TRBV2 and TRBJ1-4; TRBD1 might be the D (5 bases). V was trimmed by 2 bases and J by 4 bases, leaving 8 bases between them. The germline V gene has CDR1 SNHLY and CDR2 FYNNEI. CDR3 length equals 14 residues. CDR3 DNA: TGTGCCAGCAGTGAACTGACAGATAATGAAAAACTGTTTTTT. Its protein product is CASSELTDNEKLFF.

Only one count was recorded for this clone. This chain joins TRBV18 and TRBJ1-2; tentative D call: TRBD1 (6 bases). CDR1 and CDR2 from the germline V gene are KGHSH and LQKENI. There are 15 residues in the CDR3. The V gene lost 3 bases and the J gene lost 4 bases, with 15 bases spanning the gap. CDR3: CASSPRTAEGYGYTF. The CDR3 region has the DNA TGTGCCAGCTCACCCCGGACAGCCGAGGGCTATGGCTACACCTTC.

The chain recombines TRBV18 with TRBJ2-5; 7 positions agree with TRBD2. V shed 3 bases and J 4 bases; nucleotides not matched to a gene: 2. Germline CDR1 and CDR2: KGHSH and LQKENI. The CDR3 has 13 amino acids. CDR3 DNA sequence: TGTGCCAGCTCACCCCGGACTAGAGAGACCCAGTACTTC. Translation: CASSPRTRETQYF.

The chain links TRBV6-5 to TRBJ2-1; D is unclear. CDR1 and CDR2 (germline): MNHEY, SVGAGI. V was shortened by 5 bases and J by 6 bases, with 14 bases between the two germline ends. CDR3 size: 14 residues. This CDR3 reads CASSRDWYVNEQFF. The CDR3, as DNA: TGTGCCAGCAGTAGAGACTGGTACGTCAATGAGCAGTTCTTC.

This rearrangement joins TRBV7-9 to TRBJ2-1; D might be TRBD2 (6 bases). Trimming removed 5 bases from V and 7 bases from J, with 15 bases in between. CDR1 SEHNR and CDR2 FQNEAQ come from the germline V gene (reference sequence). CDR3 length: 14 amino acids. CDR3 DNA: TGTGCCAGCAGCGGGCGGGATCGAATGAATGAGCAGTTCTTC. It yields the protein CASSGRDRMNEQFF.

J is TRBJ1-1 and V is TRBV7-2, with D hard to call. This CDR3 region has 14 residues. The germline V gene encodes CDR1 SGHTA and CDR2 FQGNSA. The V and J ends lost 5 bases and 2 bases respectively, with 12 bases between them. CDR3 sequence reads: CASSQWAANTEAFF. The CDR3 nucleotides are TGTGCCAGCAGCCAGTGGGCAGCCAACACTGAAGCTTTCTTT.

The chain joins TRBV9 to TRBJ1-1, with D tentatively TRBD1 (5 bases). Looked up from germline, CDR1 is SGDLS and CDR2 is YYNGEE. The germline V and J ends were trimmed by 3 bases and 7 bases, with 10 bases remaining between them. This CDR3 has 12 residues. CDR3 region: CASSASQGEAFF. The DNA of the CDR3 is TGTGCCAGCAGCGCATCCCAGGGTGAAGCTTTCTTT.

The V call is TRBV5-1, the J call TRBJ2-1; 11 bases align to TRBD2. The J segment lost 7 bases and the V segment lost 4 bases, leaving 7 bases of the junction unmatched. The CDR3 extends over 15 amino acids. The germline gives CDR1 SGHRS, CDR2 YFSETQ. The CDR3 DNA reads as TGCGCCAGCAGCGCCACACTAGCGGGAGTTAATGAGCAGTTCTTC. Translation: CASSATLAGVNEQFF.

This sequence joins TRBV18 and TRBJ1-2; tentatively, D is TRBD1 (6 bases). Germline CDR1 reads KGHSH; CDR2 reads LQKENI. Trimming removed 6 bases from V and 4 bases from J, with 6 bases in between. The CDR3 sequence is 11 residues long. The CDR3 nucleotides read TGTGCCAGCTCGGACAGCTATGGCTACACCTTC. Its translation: CASSDSYGYTF.

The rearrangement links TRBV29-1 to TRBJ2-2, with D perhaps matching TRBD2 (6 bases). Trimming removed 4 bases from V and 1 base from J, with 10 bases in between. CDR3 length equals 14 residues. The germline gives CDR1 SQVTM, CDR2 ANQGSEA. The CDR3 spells CSVAGDWNTGELFF. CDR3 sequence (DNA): TGCAGCGTTGCTGGGGACTGGAACACCGGGGAGCTGTTTTTT.

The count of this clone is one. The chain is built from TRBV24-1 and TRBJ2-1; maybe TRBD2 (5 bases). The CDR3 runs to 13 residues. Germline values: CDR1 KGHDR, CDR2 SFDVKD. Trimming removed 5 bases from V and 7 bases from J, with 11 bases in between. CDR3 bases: TGTGCCACCAGTGCCCTTCGGGGTAATGAGCAGTTCTTC. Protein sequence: CATSALRGNEQFF.

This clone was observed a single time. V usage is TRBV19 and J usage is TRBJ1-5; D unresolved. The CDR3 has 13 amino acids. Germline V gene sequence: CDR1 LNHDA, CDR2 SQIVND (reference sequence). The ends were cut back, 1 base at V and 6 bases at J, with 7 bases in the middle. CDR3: CASSIADIQPQHF. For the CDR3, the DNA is TGTGCCAGTAGTATAGCCGACATTCAGCCCCAGCATTTT.